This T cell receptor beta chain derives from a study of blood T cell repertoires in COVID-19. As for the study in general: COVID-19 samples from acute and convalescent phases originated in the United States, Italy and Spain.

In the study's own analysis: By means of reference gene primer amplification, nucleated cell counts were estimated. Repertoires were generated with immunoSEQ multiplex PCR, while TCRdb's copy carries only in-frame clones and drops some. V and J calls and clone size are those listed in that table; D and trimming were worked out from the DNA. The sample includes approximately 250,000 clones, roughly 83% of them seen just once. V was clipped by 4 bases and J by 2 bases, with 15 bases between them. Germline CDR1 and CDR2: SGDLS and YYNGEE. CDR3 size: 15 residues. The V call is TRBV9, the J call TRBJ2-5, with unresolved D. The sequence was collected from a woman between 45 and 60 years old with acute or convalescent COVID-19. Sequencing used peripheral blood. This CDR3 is CASSPRSPGQETQYF. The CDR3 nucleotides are TGTGCCAGCAGCCCGAGAAGTCCGGGTCAAGAGACCCAGTACTTC.